Listed below are T cell receptor beta chains from one sample, sequenced in a study of OX40 agonist ivuxolimab in advanced cancers. The method was immunoSEQ multiplex PCR; TCRdb's version includes in-frame clones alone and lacks a portion of them. The data hold 98,000 or so clones, with approximately 86% observed a single time. The sample consisted of CD4+ or CD8+ T cells sorted from blood, taken in a trial of the OX40 agonist ivuxolimab. Every receptor here comes from an adult with an advanced solid tumor such as melanoma, head and neck, liver or kidney cancer. CDR3s include the opening cysteine and the closing phenylalanine or tryptophan. A D gene is named only where the DNA matches it firmly. Size tells how often a clone was seen (once, few, many) or the class of an expanded clone, and some rows leave it out.

V: TRBV14; size: NA; D: NA; J: TRBJ2-4; DNA: TGTGCCAGCAGCCACCGGGGAGGTAAAAACATTCAGTACTTC; CDR3: CASSHRGGKNIQYF
V: TRBV19; size: NA; D: NA; J: TRBJ2-2; DNA: TGTGCCACGGCGGGAAGGGTCACCGGGGAGCTGTTTTTT; CDR3: CATAGRVTGELFF
V: TRBV7-9; size: NA; D: NA; J: TRBJ2-1; DNA: TGTGCCAGCAGCCTCAACAATGAGCAGTTCTTC; CDR3: CASSLNNEQFF
V: TRBV5-8; size: NA; D: TRBD1; J: TRBJ1-2; DNA: TGTGCCAGCAGCTCCCCCGGGACAGGGAGCTATGGCTACACCTTC; CDR3: CASSSPGTGSYGYTF
V: TRBV7-6; size: NA; D: NA; J: TRBJ2-7; DNA: TGTGCCAGCAGCTTAGTACAGGGTGTCCACGAGCAGTACTTC; CDR3: CASSLVQGVHEQYF
V: TRBV21-1; size: NA; D: NA; J: TRBJ2-2; DNA: TGTGCCAGCAGCAAATTGAAGGGGGAGCTGTTTTTT; CDR3: CASSKLKGELFF
V: TRBV7-2; size: once; D: TRBD2; J: TRBJ2-2; DNA: TGTGCCAGCAGCGCCTCGGGACTAGCGGGAGTAGGTACCGGGGAGCTGTTTTTT; CDR3: CASSASGLAGVGTGELFF
V: TRBV5-6; size: NA; D: NA; J: TRBJ2-1; DNA: TGTGCCAGCAGCTTGAGGGCGGAGGGCCGCAAATTCTTC; CDR3: CASSLRAEGRKFF
V: TRBV7-3; size: NA; D: TRBD1; J: TRBJ1-3; DNA: TGTGCCAGCAGCTTAATCGCAGGGGGCGGAAACACCATATATTTT; CDR3: CASSLIAGGGNTIYF
V: TRBV6-5; size: NA; D: NA; J: TRBJ2-1; DNA: TGTGCCAGCAGCTTCAGGACAAATCCCATGAAAGAGCAGTTCTTC; CDR3: CASSFRTNPMKEQFF
V: TRBV10-2; size: NA; D: NA; J: TRBJ1-1; DNA: TGCGCCAGCAGGGGCCCAGGGGTTGACACTGAAGCTTTCTTT; CDR3: CASRGPGVDTEAFF
V: TRBV28; size: NA; D: TRBD1; J: TRBJ2-1; DNA: TGTGCCAGCAGAACAGGGACAGGGGGCGCTTACAATGAGCAGTTCTTC; CDR3: CASRTGTGGAYNEQFF
V: TRBV28; size: NA; D: NA; J: TRBJ1-3; DNA: TGTGCCAGCAGCCAGGACAGTTCCTCTGGAAACACCATATATTTT; CDR3: CASSQDSSSGNTIYF
V: TRBV14; size: NA; D: NA; J: TRBJ1-1; DNA: TGTGCCAGCAGCCAAGATGATTGGCCCATGAACACTGAAGCTTTCTTT; CDR3: CASSQDDWPMNTEAFF